The present entry profiles one T cell receptor (beta chain) with its context. The clone's antigen remains unknown. There are no base qualities to consult, and no much larger clone falls within one base. This record comes from a study of patients and donors after allogeneic stem cell transplantation (dated by TCRdb to the early 2020s). The library was prepared using RT-PCR. The sequencer listed for this sample is NextSeq 550. Using fastp trimming at Q25 and MiXCR clonotype assembly, TCRdb reanalyzed the public sequencing data and kept in-frame beta chains. Rows are unified per CDR3 protein, each entry keeping the most common DNA and genes. The sample contains about 74,000 distinct CDR3 sequences, about 30% of them found a single time. Clones ranked in the top ten supply more than 20% of the sample. The germline V gene sets CDR1 to MNHEY and CDR2 to SVGAGI. The CDR3 covers 14 residues, taking in both the cysteine and the phenylalanine. Just the 42-base CDR3 DNA is kept, in frame starting at base 1. V is cut back by 8 bases and J by 5 bases, with 5 bases in the junction unmatched.

Input material: blood, either unsorted or a sorted T cell fraction (not recorded which). The chain was built from TRBV6-5 and TRBJ2-2; 10 bases in between match TRBD1. This clonotype was obtained from a human donor who was either an allogeneic HSCT recipient or a stem cell or donor lymphocyte infusion donor (not recorded which). It is not recorded whose cells these are; they may come from a transplant donor. The CDR3 reads CASYRTGGTGELFF. The DNA sequence is as follows: TGTGCCAGCTACAGGACAGGGGGGACCGGGGAGCTGTTTTTT.